These 18 T cell receptor beta chains were all obtained from the same sample, sequenced in a study of beta chain features in type 1 diabetes (dated by TCRdb to the late 2010s). Their specific antigens are unknown. The protocol used for the library was the immunoSEQ multiplex PCR assay. All of the isolated RNA was reverse transcribed with the High Capacity cDNA Reverse Transcription Kit, so expressed TCRB transcripts were sequenced. The clones in this table, taken by TCRdb from immuneACCESS, are in-frame only. Not every clone is retained; where verified, under half of the shortfall comes from an unresolved V gene, and the cause of the rest is unknown. The sample records around 600,000 clones, roughly 12% of which are singletons. The ten largest clones take up around 0.12% of the sample. Study-wide findings and limitations: A moderate but significant shortening of TCRB CDR3 length was observed in type 1 diabetes patients in all four CD4+ subsets.

The source material was naive CD4+ T cells from blood. In the paper's terms, the cell subset or site label means: true naive CD4+ T cells. These receptor sequences come from a man aged 25 to 45 with type 1 diabetes.

This clone has more than one count but fewer than ten. This rearrangement joins TRBV4-3 to TRBJ2-7; D gene uncertain. Trimming removed 6 bases at V and 0 bases at J, with 12 bases between. Germline V gene lookup returns CDR1 LGHNA and CDR2 YSLEER. The CDR3 runs to 14 residues. CDR3 amino acids: CASSLQTDSYEQYF. The CDR3, as DNA: TGCGCCAGCAGTCTGCAGACGGACTCCTACGAGCAGTACTTC.

There are a few counts of this clone. This chain connects TRBV4-3 to TRBJ1-2, with 12 positions matching TRBD1. The CDR3 is made up of 15 amino acids. The germline gives CDR1 LGHNA, CDR2 YSLEER. V was pared by 6 bases and J by 8 bases, with 10 bases of the junction left unmatched. CDR3 residues: CASRVPGQGAHGYTF. In DNA form, the CDR3 reads TGCGCCAGCAGAGTACCGGGACAGGGGGCTCACGGCTACACCTTC.

The chain employs TRBV7-2 and TRBJ2-7, with D possibly being TRBD1 (6 bases). Germline loops: CDR1 SGHTA, CDR2 FQGNSA. This CDR3 has 16 amino acids. V was shortened by 5 bases and J by 0 bases, with 17 bases between the two germline ends. CDR3 in DNA: TGTGCCAGCAGCCGTACTACAGGGCAGAACTCCTACGAGCAGTACTTC. This sequence encodes CASSRTTGQNSYEQYF.

In its sample, this clone was seen a few times. The gene calls are TRBV29-1 and TRBJ1-1, with unresolved D. CDR1 is SQVTM and CDR2 is ANQGSEA in the germline V gene. The CDR3 is made up of 12 amino acids. Trimming cost V 3 bases and J 10 bases, with 15 bases left between them. CDR3 DNA sequence: TGCAGCGTTGATGAGTCTGGGTACGGAGCTTTCTTT. Its translation is CSVDESGYGAFF.

There are a few counts of this clone. J is TRBJ2-5 and V is TRBV7-9, with 8 bases lining up with TRBD1. Germline CDR1 is SEHNR and CDR2 is FQNEAQ (reference sequence). This CDR3 comprises 18 residues. The V segment lost 5 bases and the J segment 0 bases; nucleotides outside the gene matches: 14. CDR3 bases: TGTGCCAGCAGCACGCTTACGTGGGCAGGGGGCCACCAAGAGACCCAGTACTTC. This encodes CASSTLTWAGGHQETQYF.

This clone was observed a handful of times. V gene TRBV7-2 combines with J gene TRBJ2-1; the match to TRBD2 covers 12 bases. The CDR3 length is 17 residues. In germline, CDR1 is SGHTA, CDR2 FQGNSA. V shed 2 bases, J shed 8 bases, and the junction held 10 bases outside the gene matches. CDR3 coding DNA: TGTGCCAGCAGCTTAAAGCTAGCGGGGGGGCCGTTTGATGAGCAGTTCTTC. Translating it yields CASSLKLAGGPFDEQFF.

The V gene is TRBV30, the J gene TRBJ1-5; D uncertain. V lost 4 bases to trimming and J lost 6 bases, with 16 bases between them. The germline V gene has CDR1 GTSNPN and CDR2 SVGIG (reference sequence). The CDR3 length is 14 residues. Here the CDR3 DNA reads TGTGCCTGGATCGGCCCCTGGAAGGGTCAGCCCCAGCATTTT. This gives the protein CAWIGPWKGQPQHF.

The chain couples TRBV11-2 to TRBJ2-7; D ambiguous. CDR3 size: 13 residues. CDR1 SGHAT and CDR2 FQNNGV come from the germline V gene. The V gene lost 0 bases and the J gene lost 7 bases, with 10 bases spanning the gap. CDR3 bases: TGTGCCAGCAGCTTAGATCAGGTGGGAGAGCAGTACTTC. The encoded protein is CASSLDQVGEQYF.

This clone was counted between two and nine times. CDR3 sequence reads: CASSSPTGLAGGQETQYF. The CDR3 region has the DNA TGTGCCAGCAGCTCCCCGACCGGACTAGCGGGGGGGCAAGAGACCCAGTACTTC. This sequence joins TRBV5-4 and TRBJ2-5; 15 bases are shared with TRBD2. V shed 3 bases, J shed 2 bases, and the junction held 8 bases outside the gene matches. Germline V gives CDR1 SGHNT, CDR2 YYREEE (reference sequence). The CDR3 length is 18 residues.

As to this clone: This sample includes further DNA sequences coding for the same CDR3. The J gene is TRBJ1-2, the V gene TRBV9; D unresolved. Germline V gene data show CDR1 as SGDLS and CDR2 as YYNGEE. V lost 0 bases, J lost 8 bases, and 5 bases lay in between. The CDR3 loop spans 11 amino acids. The CDR3 bases are TGTGCCAGCAGCGTAGGCAGCGGCTACACCTTC. It encodes CASSVGSGYTF.

This clone was seen a handful of times. The rearrangement links TRBV7-9 to TRBJ1-6; a weak D match, TRBD1 (6 bases). CDR1 is SEHNR, CDR2 FQNEAQ, per germline (reference sequence). V was cut by 5 bases and J by 4 bases, with 12 bases left in between. This CDR3 has 15 residues. The CDR3 loop reads CASSSHREYNSPLHF. In DNA, the CDR3 is TGTGCCAGCAGCAGCCACAGGGAGTATAATTCACCCCTCCACTTT.

The sample holds many counts of this clone. J is TRBJ1-1 and V is TRBV7-9, with unresolved D. CDR1 is SEHNR and CDR2 is FQNEAQ in the germline V gene (reference sequence). The V end was cut by 2 bases, the J end by 7 bases, with 8 bases between. The CDR3 is made up of 12 amino acids. CDR3 nucleotide sequence: TGTGCCAGCAGCTTACGTTCAGTTGAAGCTTTCTTT. This gives the protein CASSLRSVEAFF.

This clone was counted only a few times. V and J are TRBV5-1 and TRBJ2-1; tentatively, D is TRBD2 (5 bases). The CDR3 covers 14 residues. CDR1 is SGHRS and CDR2 is YFSETQ in the germline V gene. V lost 1 base and J 6 bases, leaving 11 bases between the germline ends. Here the CDR3 DNA reads TGCGCCAGCAGCTTGTGGCTAGCTGGCAATGAGCAGTTCTTC. It yields the protein CASSLWLAGNEQFF.

This clone was seen only a few times. This chain connects TRBV7-9 to TRBJ1-2; D may be TRBD1 (5 bases). V lost 6 bases, J lost 3 bases, and 14 bases lay in between. CDR1 is SEHNR and CDR2 is FQNEAQ in the germline V gene (reference sequence). CDR3 size: 14 residues. Here the CDR3 reads CASSYGGFDYGYTF. In DNA form, the CDR3 reads TGTGCCAGCAGTTATGGGGGTTTCGACTATGGCTACACCTTC.

The gene calls are TRBV4-3 and TRBJ1-3; 7 bases line up with TRBD1. The CDR3 length is 16 residues. CDR1 and CDR2 (germline): LGHNA, YSLEER. The V segment lost 1 base and the J segment 0 bases; nucleotides outside the gene matches: 3. Here the CDR3 reads CASSQGGQDSGNTIYF. The CDR3, as DNA: TGCGCCAGCAGCCAAGGAGGACAGGACTCTGGAAACACCATATATTTT.

This clone was detected a few times. The V call is TRBV29-1, the J call TRBJ2-5; no definite D call. The end of the DNA is better explained by TRBJ2-7, so the J call may be wrong. CDR1 is SQVTM, CDR2 ANQGSEA, per germline. The CDR3 extends over 12 amino acids. The CDR3 coding sequence is TGCAGCGTTGGTACGAACACGGGCGAGCAGTACTTC. Protein: CSVGTNTGEQYF.

This clone was detected a few times. The chain is built from TRBV7-9 and TRBJ2-7, with 7 bases fitting TRBD1. Losses at the gene ends were 5 bases for V and 1 base for J; bases not matched to a gene: 11. This CDR3 contains 16 residues. The germline V gene has CDR1 SEHNR and CDR2 FQNEAQ (reference sequence). CDR3 amino acids: CASSPRGQPLSYEQYF. The DNA for the CDR3 is TGTGCCAGCAGCCCCCGGGGACAGCCCCTTTCCTACGAGCAGTACTTC. Combining the CDR3 with reference TRBV7-9 and TRBJ2-7 gives the whole variable domain DTGVSQNPRHKITKRGQNVTFRCDPISEHNRLYWYRQTLGQGPEFLTYFQNEAQLEKSRLLSDRFSAERPKGSFSTLEIQRTEQGDSAMYLCASSPRGQPLSYEQYFGPGTRLTVT.

The V and J genes are TRBV2 and TRBJ2-4, with TRBD1 identical over 8 bases. The CDR3 has 15 amino acids. The germline CDR1 and CDR2 sequences are SNHLY and FYNNEI. V shed 6 bases, J shed 8 bases, and the junction held 12 bases outside the gene matches. This CDR3 reads CASRIRGTGADIQYF. Written as DNA, the CDR3 is TGTGCCAGCAGGATACGAGGGACAGGCGCGGACATTCAGTACTTC.